One and the same sample provided the 7 T cell receptor beta chains below, sequenced in a study of CD8+ T cells in alopecia areata. The sequencing template was cDNA reverse transcribed from extracted RNA. Some clones are missing from TCRdb's copy, which holds only in-frame ones; the method was immunoSEQ multiplex PCR. The table has some 150,000 clones, around 64% seen once; the top ten hold about an eighth. The sample consisted of CD8+ T cells sorted from blood, taken at week 0. Receptor source: a human donor with alopecia areata.

The chain employs TRBV4-2 and TRBJ2-7; D unclear. The CDR3 covers 14 residues. V was shortened by 0 bases and J by 2 bases, with 8 bases between the two germline ends. Germline V gives CDR1 LGHNA, CDR2 YNFKEQ. The CDR3: CASSQDFSPYEQYF. For the CDR3, the DNA is TGTGCCAGCAGCCAAGATTTCAGTCCCTACGAGCAGTACTTC.

A single count supports this clone. V usage is TRBV29-1 and J usage is TRBJ2-2, with 7 bases aligning to TRBD1. The CDR3 is made up of 16 amino acids. Germline values: CDR1 SQVTM, CDR2 ANQGSEA. With 4 bases clipped from V and 0 bases from J, the junction kept 8 bases outside the gene matches. CDR3 loop: CSVAGQETANTGELFF. The CDR3 DNA reads as TGCAGCGTTGCAGGACAGGAGACCGCGAACACCGGGGAGCTGTTTTTT.

DNA of the CDR3: TGTGCCAGCAGTTTGAGCGGGGGGACTCCAGATACGCAGTATTTT. Amino acids: CASSLSGGTPDTQYF. The rearrangement uses TRBV27 and TRBJ2-3; TRBD2 agrees at 9 bases. V was pared by 3 bases and J by 4 bases, with 5 bases of the junction left unmatched. Germline-derived CDR1 and CDR2 are MNHEY and SMNVEV (reference sequence). This CDR3 has 15 amino acids.

This clone was found once. The chain employs TRBV7-4 and TRBJ2-5; D possibly matches TRBD1 or TRBD2 (5 bases each). Germline loops: CDR1 SGHVT, CDR2 SQSDAQ. Trimming stripped 5 bases from V and 7 bases from J, with 20 bases between. CDR3 length: 15 amino acids. Here the CDR3 DNA reads TGTGCCAGCAGCAAAGACCGGGGCCCGGGCGGGACCCAGTACTTC. Its protein product is CASSKDRGPGGTQYF.

The chain's CDR3 is CASSPAGQINQPQHF. CDR3 DNA: TGTGCCAGCAGTCCAGCGGGACAGATCAATCAGCCCCAGCATTTT. The chain carries TRBV2 and TRBJ1-5; the match to TRBD1 covers 7 bases. The length of the CDR3 is 15 residues. Germline CDR1 and CDR2: SNHLY and FYNNEI. V dropped 5 bases and J dropped 3; count of bases not matched to a gene: 7.

The rearrangement uses TRBV4-1 and TRBJ2-1; the D is unclear. Germline loops: CDR1 MGHRA, CDR2 YSYEKL. CDR3 length: 13 amino acids. V lost 4 bases and J lost 3, with 7 bases in between. In nucleotides, the CDR3 is TGCGCCAGCAGCCCCGGAAGCTACAATGAGCAGTTCTTC. It codes for CASSPGSYNEQFF.

The chain links TRBV4-1 to TRBJ1-5, with TRBD1 as a possible D gene (6 bases). Germline V gene data show CDR1 as MGHRA and CDR2 as YSYEKL. The CDR3 is made up of 14 amino acids. Trimming cost V 4 bases and J 4 bases, with 11 bases left between them. This CDR3 reads CASSPGTQNQPQHF. The CDR3, as DNA: TGCGCCAGCAGCCCCGGGACACAGAATCAGCCCCAGCATTTT.